This T cell receptor (beta chain) was recovered during a study of T cell changes during pregnancy in multiple sclerosis. The germline V gene has CDR1 KGHSH and CDR2 LQKENI. The CDR3 covers 16 residues. With 2 bases clipped from V and 5 bases from J, the junction kept 5 bases outside the gene matches. Sequencing was performed with immunoSEQ multiplex PCR; in TCRdb, only in-frame clones are kept and a portion is missing. The repertoire includes around 33,000 clones, roughly 89% of them detected once, and approximately 0.5% sits in the top ten. The V call is TRBV18, the J call TRBJ2-2, with TRBD2 matching 10 bases. The sample in question was CD4+ T cells from peripheral blood mononuclear cells, obtained in the third trimester of pregnancy. The TCR originated in a female donor in good health, enrolled as a control in a pregnancy study. CDR3 residues: CASSPSSGSRTGELFF. CDR3 DNA: TGTGCCAGCTCACCATCTAGCGGGAGTCGAACCGGGGAGCTGTTTTTT.